This T cell receptor beta chain was obtained from a study of T cells in localized non-small cell lung cancer. Study-wide points: Turning up in adjacent lung were a median about 61 of the top 100 tumor clones. Prolonged overall survival went with higher T cell density in the blood. Heterogeneity is still possible, as just one tumor region was sequenced. It was uninvolved adjacent lung that showed the highest T cell clonality, exceeding tumor.

V lost 5 bases and J lost 5, with 18 bases in between. Looked up from germline, CDR1 is SEHNR and CDR2 is FQNEAQ (reference sequence). This CDR3 has 15 residues. Assay: immunoSEQ multiplex PCR; the TCRdb copy retains only in-frame clones and omits some. The sample has about 130,000 clones; about 89% are singletons. With regard to this clone: Its specificity is not known.

The specimen was peripheral blood, collected before any cancer treatment. This sequence joins TRBV7-9 and TRBJ2-5; the D is unclear. This receptor was taken from a female donor over 55 with stage I lung adenocarcinoma. The CDR3 is CASSPPRLGVETQYF. The CDR3 region has the DNA TGTGCCAGCAGCCCGCCTCGACTTGGCGTCGAGACCCAGTACTTC.